This T cell receptor (beta chain) was retrieved from a study of T-cell memory formation after mild COVID-19. Study-wide context: Clusters were largely donor specific. Study-wide results and limits: SARS-CoV-2 specificity was not confirmed for second-wave clones peaking on day 37. Mainly in CM and EM were contracting CD4+ clones; CD8+ were in EMRA.

The germline V gene encodes CDR1 LGHNT and CDR2 FRNRAP. This CDR3 spans 17 amino acids. V trimming: 3 bases; J trimming: 4 bases; junction bases outside the gene matches: 10. On this clonotype itself: Its antigen is still unknown.

UMIs and sample barcodes were carried by the TCR alpha and TCR beta cDNA libraries that 5'RACE produced using constant-segment primers. TCRdb reprocessed the 5' RACE reads via MiXCR and lists one record per CDR3 protein. The sample records some 310,000 distinct CDR3 sequences, 20% to 25% being singletons. The chain carries TRBV12-5 and TRBJ2-5; 11 bases match TRBD1. This receptor was taken from a man between 18 and 29 years old who had mild COVID-19 (a few samples of this study predate the infection). Cell type and time point are not known. Sequencing was carried out using PBMCs or a T cell subset sorted from them (not recorded which). This CDR3 is CASGLPPGQGALETQYF. The CDR3 nucleotides read TGTGCTAGTGGTTTACCTCCAGGACAGGGGGCCTTAGAGACCCAGTACTTC.